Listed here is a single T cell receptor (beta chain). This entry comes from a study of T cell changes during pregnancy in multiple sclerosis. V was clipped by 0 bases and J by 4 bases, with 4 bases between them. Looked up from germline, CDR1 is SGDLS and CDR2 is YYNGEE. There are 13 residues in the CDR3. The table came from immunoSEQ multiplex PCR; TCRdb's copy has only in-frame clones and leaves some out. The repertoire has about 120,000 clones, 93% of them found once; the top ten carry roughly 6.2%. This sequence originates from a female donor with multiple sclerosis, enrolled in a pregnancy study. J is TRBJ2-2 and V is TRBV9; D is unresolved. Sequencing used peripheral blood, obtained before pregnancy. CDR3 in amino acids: CASSVAITGELFF. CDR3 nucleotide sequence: TGTGCCAGCAGCGTAGCCATCACCGGGGAGCTGTTTTTT.